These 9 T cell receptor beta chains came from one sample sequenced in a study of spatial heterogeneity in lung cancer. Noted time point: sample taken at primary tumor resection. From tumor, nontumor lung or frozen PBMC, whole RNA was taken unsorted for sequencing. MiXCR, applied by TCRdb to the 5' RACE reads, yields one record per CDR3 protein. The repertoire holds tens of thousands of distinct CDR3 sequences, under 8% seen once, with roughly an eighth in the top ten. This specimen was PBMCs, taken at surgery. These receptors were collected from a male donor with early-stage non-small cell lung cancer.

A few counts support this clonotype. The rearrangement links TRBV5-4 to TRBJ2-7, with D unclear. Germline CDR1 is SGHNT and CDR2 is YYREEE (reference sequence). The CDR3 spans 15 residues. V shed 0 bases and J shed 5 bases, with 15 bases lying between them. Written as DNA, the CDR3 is TGTGCCAGCAGCTTGGAGGGTCGCAGAGTGGACGAGCAGTACTTC. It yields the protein CASSLEGRRVDEQYF.

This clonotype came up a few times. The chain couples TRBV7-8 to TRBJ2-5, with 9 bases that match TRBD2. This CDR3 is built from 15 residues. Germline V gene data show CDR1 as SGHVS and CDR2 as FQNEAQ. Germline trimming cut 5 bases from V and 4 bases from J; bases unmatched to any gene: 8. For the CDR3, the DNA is TGTGCCAGCAGCCCTAATAGCGGGAGCGGAGAGACCCAGTACTTC. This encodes CASSPNSGSGETQYF.

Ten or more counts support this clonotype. CDR3 sequence reads: CASSPGPYEQYF. CDR3 coding DNA: TGTGCCAGCTCACCGGGCCCCTACGAGCAGTACTTC. The chain combines TRBV18 with TRBJ2-7; D not resolved. The CDR3 consists of 12 residues. The V end lost 3 bases, the J end lost 2 bases, and 5 bases lay between the germline ends. CDR1 is KGHSH, CDR2 LQKENI, per germline. The full variable domain, its missing parts supplied by reference TRBV18 and TRBJ2-7, is NAGVMQNPRHLVRRRGQEARLRCSPMKGHSHVYWYRQLPEEGLKFMVYLQKENIIDESGMPKERFSAEFPKEGPSILRIQQVVRGDSAAYFCASSPGPYEQYFGPGTRLTVT.

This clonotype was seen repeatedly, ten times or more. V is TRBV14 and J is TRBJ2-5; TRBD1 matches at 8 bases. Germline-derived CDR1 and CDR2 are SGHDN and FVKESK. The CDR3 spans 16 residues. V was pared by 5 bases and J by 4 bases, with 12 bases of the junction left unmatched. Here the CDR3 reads CASSSSGTGILETQYF. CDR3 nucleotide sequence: TGTGCCAGCAGCTCATCCGGGACAGGCATTTTAGAGACCCAGTACTTC.

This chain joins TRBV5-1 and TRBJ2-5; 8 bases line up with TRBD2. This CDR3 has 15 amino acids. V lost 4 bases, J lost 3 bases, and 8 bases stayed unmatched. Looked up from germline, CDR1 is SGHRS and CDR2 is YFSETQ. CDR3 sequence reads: CASSLGLGYEETQYF. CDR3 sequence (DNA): TGCGCCAGCAGCCTGGGACTAGGGTATGAAGAGACCCAGTACTTC.

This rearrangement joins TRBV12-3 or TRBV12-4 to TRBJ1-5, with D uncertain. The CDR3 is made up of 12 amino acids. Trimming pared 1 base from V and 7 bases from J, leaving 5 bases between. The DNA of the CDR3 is TGTGCCAGCAGTTTAGGCGACCAGCCCCAGCATTTT. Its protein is CASSLGDQPQHF.

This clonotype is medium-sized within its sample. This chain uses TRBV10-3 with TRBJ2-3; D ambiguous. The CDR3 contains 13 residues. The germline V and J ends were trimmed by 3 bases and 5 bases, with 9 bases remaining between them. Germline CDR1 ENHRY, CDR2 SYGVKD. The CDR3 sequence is CAISDSSKDTQYF. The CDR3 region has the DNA TGTGCCATCAGTGACAGCTCTAAAGATACGCAGTATTTT.

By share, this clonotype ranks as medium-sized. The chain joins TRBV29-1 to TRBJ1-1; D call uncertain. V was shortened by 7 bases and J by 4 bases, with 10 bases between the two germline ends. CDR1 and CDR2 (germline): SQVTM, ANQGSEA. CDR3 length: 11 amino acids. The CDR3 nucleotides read TGCAGCGGCGGAATGGGCACTGAAGCTTTCTTT. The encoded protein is CSGGMGTEAFF.

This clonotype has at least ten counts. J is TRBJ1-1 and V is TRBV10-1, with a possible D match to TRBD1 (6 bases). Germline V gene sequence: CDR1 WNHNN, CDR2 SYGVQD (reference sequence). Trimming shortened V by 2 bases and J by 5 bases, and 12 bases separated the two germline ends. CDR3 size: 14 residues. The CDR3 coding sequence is TGCGCCAGCAGTGAGAGTAGGGGGTCGACTGAAGCTTTCTTT. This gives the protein CASSESRGSTEAFF.